The 16 T cell receptor beta chains below were found in one sample sequenced in a study of cytomegalovirus exposure and HLA in healthy donors. PCR was performed using 60 Vbeta and 13 Jbeta primers. Assay: immunoSEQ multiplex PCR; the TCRdb copy retains only in-frame clones and omits some. The sample has 110,000 or so clones, approximately 83% seen once; the top ten hold around 2.5%. Sequenced material: PBMCs. These receptors were collected from a woman aged 18-30 years in good health and CMV-seronegative.

The chain recombines TRBV30 with TRBJ2-2, with 10 bases fitting TRBD1. CDR1 is GTSNPN, CDR2 SVGIG, per germline (reference sequence). The CDR3 sequence is 16 residues long. V shed 6 bases, J shed 6 bases, and the junction held 13 bases outside the gene matches. As DNA, the CDR3 is TGTGCCTGTATTACCGGGACAGGGGTTTGGTCCGGGGAGCTGTTTTTT. Protein product: CACITGTGVWSGELFF.

The chain uses TRBV19 and TRBJ2-1; 14 positions match TRBD2. Trimming at V came to 3 bases and at J to 1 base, leaving 2 bases not matched to a gene. The CDR3 contains 17 residues. CDR1 is LNHDA and CDR2 is SQIVND in the germline V gene (reference sequence). CDR3 nucleotide sequence: TGTGCCAGTAGTATTGGGACTAGCGGGAGTTCCTACAATGAGCAGTTCTTC. Protein product: CASSIGTSGSSYNEQFF. Supplemented by reference TRBV19 and TRBJ2-1, the full variable domain reads DGGITQSPKYLFRKEGQNVTLSCEQNLNHDAMYWYRQDPGQGLRLIYYSQIVNDFQKGDIAEGYSVSREKKESFPLTVTSAQKNPTAFYLCASSIGTSGSSYNEQFFGPGTRLTVL.

The chain couples TRBV9 to TRBJ2-7; 7 bases fit TRBD1. CDR1 is SGDLS and CDR2 is YYNGEE in the germline V gene. This CDR3 is 13 amino acids long. V was clipped by 4 bases and J by 6 bases; unmatched bases: 7. CDR3 region: CASSPRQGSEQYF. CDR3 DNA sequence: TGTGCCAGCAGCCCCCGACAGGGTTCCGAGCAGTACTTC.

Here the CDR3 reads CASSPGQGALLEKLFF. In DNA, the CDR3 is TGTGCCAGCAGTCCGGGACAGGGGGCGTTGCTTGAAAAACTGTTTTTT. This sequence joins TRBV2 and TRBJ1-4, with 12 positions matching TRBD1. Trimming removed 5 bases from V and 7 bases from J; junction bases left unmatched: 8. Germline V gene sequence: CDR1 SNHLY, CDR2 FYNNEI. The CDR3 runs 16 residues. The full variable domain, its missing parts supplied by reference TRBV2 and TRBJ1-4, is EPEVTQTPSHQVTQMGQEVILRCVPISNHLYFYWYRQILGQKVEFLVSFYNNEISEKSEIFDDQFSVERPDGSNFTLKIRSTKLEDSAMYFCASSPGQGALLEKLFFGSGTQLSVL.

This clone has a handful of counts. This chain joins TRBV10-2 and TRBJ2-3; 7 bases line up with TRBD2. Trimming cost V 3 bases and J 3 bases; bases outside gene matches: 6. This CDR3 has 15 amino acids. Germline V gives CDR1 WSHSY, CDR2 SAAADI. The CDR3 DNA follows: TGCGCCAGCAGTGATCCGGGGAGGGGAACAGATACGCAGTATTTT. Translating it yields CASSDPGRGTDTQYF.

The chain recombines TRBV5-1 with TRBJ1-4; possible D gene TRBD1, 5 bases. CDR3 length: 14 amino acids. Per the germline V gene, CDR1 is SGHRS and CDR2 is YFSETQ. V was cut by 5 bases and J by 7 bases, with 15 bases left in between. CDR3 sequence (DNA): TGCGCCAGCAGTCACCGGGACTTAGGTGAAAAACTGTTTTTT. It codes for CASSHRDLGEKLFF.

This clone has a single count. The chain recombines TRBV7-6 with TRBJ1-5; tentatively, D is TRBD1 (6 bases). Germline-derived CDR1 and CDR2 are SGHVS and FNYEAQ. The V end lost 5 bases, the J end lost 8 bases, and 13 bases lay between the germline ends. The CDR3 length is 13 residues. This CDR3 reads CASSRNRAEPQHF. In DNA form, the CDR3 reads TGTGCCAGCAGCCGAAACAGGGCTGAGCCCCAGCATTTT.

The chain is built from TRBV6-1 and TRBJ1-2; D gene uncertain. The length of the CDR3 is 15 residues. Trimming cost V 4 bases and J 3 bases, with 15 bases left between them. In germline, CDR1 is MNHNS, CDR2 SASEGT. The CDR3 DNA is TGTGCCAGCAGTGCCCGCCCTACAGTTTACTATGGCTACACCTTC. Translated, it gives CASSARPTVYYGYTF.

The V call is TRBV12-5, the J call TRBJ2-3; 10 bases map to TRBD2. J was trimmed by 8 bases and V by 0 bases; bases with no gene match: 17. Germline CDR1 and CDR2: LGHNT and FRNRAP. There are 19 residues in the CDR3. This CDR3 reads CASGLVQVASGGAFGTQYF. The CDR3 region has the DNA TGTGCTAGTGGTTTGGTACAAGTAGCCAGCGGGGGGGCGTTCGGTACGCAGTATTTT.

This rearrangement joins TRBV5-1 to TRBJ2-7; D unclear. The CDR3 spans 11 residues. The V gene's germline CDR1 is SGHRS and CDR2 YFSETQ. The V end was cut by 6 bases, the J end by 3 bases, with 7 bases between. In nucleotides, the CDR3 is TGCGCCAGCACAATCGGCTACGAGCAGTACTTC. It specifies CASTIGYEQYF.

In nucleotides, the CDR3 is TGTGCCAGCAGTGACGGGACAGTAGGTGAGCAGTTCTTC. The encoded protein is CASSDGTVGEQFF. The V gene is TRBV6-1, the J gene TRBJ2-1, with 7 bases lining up with TRBD1. With V trimmed by 3 bases and J by 9 bases, 5 bases remained unmatched. This CDR3 has 13 amino acids. Germline CDR1 is MNHNS and CDR2 is SASEGT.

The chain carries TRBV7-2 and TRBJ1-6; D remains ambiguous. This CDR3 is built from 12 residues. Germline V gene lookup returns CDR1 SGHTA and CDR2 FQGNSA. Trimming cost V 4 bases and J 7 bases, with 5 bases left between them. The CDR3 DNA reads TGTGCCAGCAGCTCCGGGAATTCACCCCTCCACTTT. As protein: CASSSGNSPLHF.

V is TRBV6-5 and J is TRBJ2-3; D is undetermined. With 8 bases removed from V and 0 bases from J, the gap between germline ends came to 9 bases. The germline V gene encodes CDR1 MNHEY and CDR2 SVGAGI. The CDR3 totals 13 residues. CDR3 sequence reads: CASRRVSTDTQYF. CDR3 DNA: TGTGCCAGCCGACGGGTGAGCACAGATACGCAGTATTTT.

This chain connects TRBV6-6 to TRBJ2-7; TRBD1 agrees at 7 bases. The V segment lost 0 bases and the J segment 2 bases; nucleotides outside the gene matches: 7. Looked up from germline, CDR1 is MNHNY and CDR2 is SVGAGI (reference sequence). This CDR3 spans 16 amino acids. In DNA form, the CDR3 reads TGTGCCAGCAGTTACTCAATAGGGGGCAATCCCTACGAGCAGTACGTC. It specifies CASSYSIGGNPYEQYV.

The J gene is TRBJ2-3, the V gene TRBV2; 10 bases map to TRBD2. Germline V gene data show CDR1 as SNHLY and CDR2 as FYNNEI. The CDR3 loop spans 15 amino acids. After removal of 6 bases from V and 3 bases from J, the junction contained 6 bases not matched to a gene. In nucleotides, the CDR3 is TGTGCCAGCAGGGCCGGGACTAGCGTAACAGATACGCAGTATTTT. Its protein product is CASRAGTSVTDTQYF.

The rearrangement uses TRBV4-2 and TRBJ2-5; 14 bases match TRBD2. Germline values: CDR1 LGHNA, CDR2 YNFKEQ. V shed 0 bases, J shed 5 bases, and the junction held 5 bases outside the gene matches. This CDR3 has 17 amino acids. CDR3 in DNA: TGTGCCAGCAGCCAAGATTTGGGACTAGCGGGGGTGGAGACCCAGTACTTC. Translated: CASSQDLGLAGVETQYF.